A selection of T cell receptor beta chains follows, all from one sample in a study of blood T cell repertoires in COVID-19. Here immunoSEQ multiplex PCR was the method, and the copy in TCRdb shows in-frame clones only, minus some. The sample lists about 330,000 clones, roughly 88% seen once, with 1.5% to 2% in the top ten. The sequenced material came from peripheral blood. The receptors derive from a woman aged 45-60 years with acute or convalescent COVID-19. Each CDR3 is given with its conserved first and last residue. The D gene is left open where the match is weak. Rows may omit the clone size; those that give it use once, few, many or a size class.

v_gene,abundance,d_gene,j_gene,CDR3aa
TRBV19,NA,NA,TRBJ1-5,CARSLTGRGLNQPQHF
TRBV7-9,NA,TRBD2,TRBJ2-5,CASSLETSGRAVETQYF
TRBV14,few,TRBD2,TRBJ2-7,CASSQIGRSSYEQYF
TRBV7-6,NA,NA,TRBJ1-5,CASSYRGSRGQPQHF
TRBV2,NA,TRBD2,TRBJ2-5,CASIFEGLAFIQETQYF
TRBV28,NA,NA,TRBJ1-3,CASRAGNTIYF
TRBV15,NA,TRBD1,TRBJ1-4,CATSRPRGTGFSEKLFF
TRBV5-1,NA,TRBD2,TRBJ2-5,CASSLGTSGTETQYF
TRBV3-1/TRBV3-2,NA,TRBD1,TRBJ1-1,CASSQGTGVDTEAFF
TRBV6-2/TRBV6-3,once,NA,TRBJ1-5,CASSMTGSGNQPQHF
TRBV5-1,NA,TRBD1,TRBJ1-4,CASSITGATNEKLFF
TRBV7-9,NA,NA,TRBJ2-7,CASSLGSSSGDLQYF
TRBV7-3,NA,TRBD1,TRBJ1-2,CASSSGQYGYTF
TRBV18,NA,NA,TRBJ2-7,CASSPPGTAEQYF
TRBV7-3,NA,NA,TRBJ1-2,CASSVGQGAYFTF
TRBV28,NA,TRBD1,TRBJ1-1,CASSLPGQGAAEAFF
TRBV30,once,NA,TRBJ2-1,CAWSRRLPNEQFF
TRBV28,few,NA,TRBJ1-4,CASYPSGQGEKLFF
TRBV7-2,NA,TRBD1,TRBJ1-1,CASSFVADRDAFF
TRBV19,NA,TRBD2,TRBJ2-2,CASSNLGLAGVRRAGELFF
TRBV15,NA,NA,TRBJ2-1,CATSRGGDVNEQFF
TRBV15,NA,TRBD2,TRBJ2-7,CATSRDYVGGPGEQYF
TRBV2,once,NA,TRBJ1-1,CASILQFTEAFF
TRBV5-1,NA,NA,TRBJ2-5,CASSLNMQRQETQYF
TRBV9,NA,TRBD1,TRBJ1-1,CASSIGQGNTEAFF
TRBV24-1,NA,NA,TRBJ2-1,CATSEPAYRGNEQFF